Shown below are 16 T cell receptor beta chains from a single sample sequenced in a study of control samples from healthy donors and cancer patients. Assay used: immunoSEQ multiplex PCR; TCRdb lists only in-frame clones, some missing. The table records 170,000 or so clones, around 94% of them present only once. The sample comprised blood. These receptors were collected from a man younger than 40 in good health.

V usage is TRBV30 and J usage is TRBJ1-1, with 7 positions matching TRBD1. V lost 2 bases and J lost 6; bases outside the gene matches: 15. CDR1 is GTSNPN, CDR2 SVGIG, per germline (reference sequence). This CDR3 spans 16 amino acids. The CDR3 sequence is CAWSPTGRGHLAEAFF. CDR3 DNA sequence: TGTGCCTGGAGTCCGACTGGGAGGGGGCATCTTGCTGAAGCTTTCTTT.

V gene TRBV19 combines with J gene TRBJ1-4, with unresolved D. This CDR3 has 15 residues. Germline V gives CDR1 LNHDA, CDR2 SQIVND (reference sequence). V was clipped by 6 bases and J by 8 bases, with 19 bases between them. The CDR3 protein is CASSANEGPWEKLFF. As DNA, the CDR3 is TGTGCCAGTAGCGCCAATGAAGGGCCATGGGAAAAACTGTTTTTT.

V is TRBV27 and J is TRBJ1-6; tentatively, D is TRBD1 (5 bases). The CDR3 has 14 amino acids. Trimming took 11 bases from V and 7 from J, leaving 18 bases between them. Germline CDR1 is MNHEY and CDR2 is SMNVEV (reference sequence). The CDR3 region has the DNA TGTGCCGTCCGGCAGGGTCGGGAGAATTCACCCCTCCACTTT. This gives the protein CAVRQGRENSPLHF.

This rearrangement joins TRBV27 to TRBJ2-3; TRBD2 matches 7 bases. V dropped 4 bases and J dropped 4; count of bases not matched to a gene: 5. This CDR3 has 14 amino acids. Germline V gives CDR1 MNHEY, CDR2 SMNVEV (reference sequence). This CDR3 is CASSWGGSADTQYF. As DNA, the CDR3 is TGTGCCAGCAGTTGGGGAGGGAGCGCAGATACGCAGTATTTT.

This rearrangement joins TRBV2 to TRBJ2-1; D unresolved. The CDR3 length is 12 residues. Germline CDR1 reads SNHLY; CDR2 reads FYNNEI. Trimming pared 6 bases from V and 8 bases from J, leaving 11 bases between. The CDR3 protein is CASRRPDDEQFF. The CDR3 coding sequence is TGTGCCAGCAGGCGGCCAGACGATGAGCAGTTCTTC.

In this sample, this clone turned up a few times. The chain is built from TRBV5-1 and TRBJ2-1, with no clear D. The CDR3 is 12 residues long. Trimming cost V 0 bases and J 10 bases, with 8 bases left between them. CDR1 and CDR2 (germline): SGHRS, YFSETQ. Written as DNA, the CDR3 is TGCGCCAGCAGCTTGGCCGGGCTAGAGCAGTTCTTC. Its translation: CASSLAGLEQFF. Based on the CDR3 plus reference TRBV5-1 and TRBJ2-1, the full variable domain is KAGVTQTPRYLIKTRGQQVTLSCSPISGHRSVSWYQQTPGQGLQFLFEYFSETQRNKGNFPGRFSGRQFSNSRSEMNVSTLELGDSALYLCASSLAGLEQFFGPGTRLTVL.

This clone was detected only a few times. This rearrangement joins TRBV10-2 to TRBJ1-6; D might be TRBD1 (6 bases). Germline values: CDR1 WSHSY, CDR2 SAAADI. The length of the CDR3 is 18 residues. V was clipped by 4 bases and J by 7 bases, with 23 bases between them. CDR3: CASSGSGRRAQGNSPLHF. CDR3 nucleotide sequence: TGCGCCAGCAGTGGTTCCGGCCGGCGAGCTCAGGGGAATTCACCCCTCCACTTT.

This clone has just one count. The V call is TRBV23-1, the J call TRBJ1-1; D is possibly TRBD1 (5 bases). TRBV23-1 is sorted into the ORF group, with uncertain function. V gave up 10 bases and J gave up 2 bases, with 20 bases separating them. The CDR3 is made up of 15 amino acids. Here the CDR3 reads CATRPVVGENTEAFF. The CDR3 coding sequence is TGCGCCACCCGCCCTGTGGTGGGGGAAAACACTGAAGCTTTCTTT.

The chain couples TRBV27 to TRBJ1-6; D gene ambiguous. Germline V lookup: CDR1 MNHEY, CDR2 SMNVEV (reference sequence). This CDR3 has 13 residues. Trimming left V 3 bases short and J 7 bases short, with 7 bases between. Written as DNA, the CDR3 is TGTGCCAGCAGTTTTAGAGGGAATTCACCCCTCCACTTT. It specifies CASSFRGNSPLHF.

This clone was counted once. The V gene is TRBV6-6, the J gene TRBJ1-6; D perhaps matches TRBD1 (6 bases). Between the trimmed V and J ends, which lost 0 bases and 8 bases, there was a span of 11 bases. The CDR3 is made up of 15 amino acids. Per germline, CDR1 MNHNY and CDR2 SVGAGI (reference sequence). The CDR3: CASSYSMGADSPLHF. The CDR3 DNA is TGTGCCAGCAGTTACTCGATGGGGGCGGATTCACCCCTCCACTTT.

The chain combines TRBV29-1 with TRBJ1-1; TRBD1 agrees at 9 bases. This CDR3 region has 14 residues. Losses at the gene ends were 8 bases for V and 4 bases for J; bases not matched to a gene: 11. Germline CDR1 reads SQVTM; CDR2 reads ANQGSEA. In DNA form, the CDR3 reads TGCAGCTCCCCAGGTCGGGACAGGGTCACTGAAGCTTTCTTT. Translation: CSSPGRDRVTEAFF.

V and J are TRBV7-3 and TRBJ2-1; D is undetermined. The germline CDR1 and CDR2 sequences are SGHTA and FQGTGA. The germline V and J ends were trimmed by 1 base and 8 bases, with 9 bases remaining between them. This CDR3 spans 13 amino acids. The CDR3 bases are TGTGCCAGCAGCTTAAGTTGGCTGGATGAGCAGTTCTTC. Its translation: CASSLSWLDEQFF.

The genes are TRBV29-1 and TRBJ1-2; no clear D gene. V was clipped by 3 bases and J by 0 bases, with 14 bases between them. This CDR3 has 15 amino acids. From germline, CDR1 is SQVTM and CDR2 ANQGSEA. The CDR3 loop is CSVDPLGVANYGYTF. The CDR3 DNA reads TGCAGCGTTGACCCCCTGGGAGTTGCTAACTATGGCTACACCTTC.

The rearrangement joins TRBV6-5 to TRBJ1-1; 7 nucleotides line up with TRBD1. Trimming took 6 bases from V and 1 from J; bases not matched to a gene: 5. CDR1 and CDR2 (germline): MNHEY, SVGAGI. The CDR3 length is 14 residues. CDR3 in DNA: TGTGCCAGCAGAAACAGGGGTCGGAACACTGAAGCTTTCTTT. It translates to CASRNRGRNTEAFF.

The V gene is TRBV15, the J gene TRBJ2-7; 15 nucleotides match TRBD2. Trimming at V came to 5 bases and at J to 9 bases, leaving 8 bases not matched to a gene. Germline V gene sequence: CDR1 LNHNV, CDR2 YYDKDF (reference sequence). This CDR3 has 15 residues. The CDR3, as DNA: TGTGCCACCAGCGACCCCCTGGGACTAGCGGGAGGGCAGTACTTC. This codes for CATSDPLGLAGGQYF. The whole variable domain, filled in from reference TRBV15 and TRBJ2-7, reads DAMVIQNPRYQVTQFGKPVTLSCSQTLNHNVMYWYQQKSSQAPKLLFHYYDKDFNNEADTPDNFQSRRPNTSFCFLDIRSPGLGDTAMYLCATSDPLGLAGGQYFGPGTRLTVT.

The chain combines TRBV4-3 with TRBJ2-3; 12 bases fit TRBD2. The trim removed 2 bases at V and 5 bases at J, leaving 11 bases unmatched. The germline CDR1 and CDR2 sequences are LGHNA and YSLEER. CDR3 size: 18 residues. CDR3 residues: CASSQFYASGGAQDTQYF. The CDR3 DNA is TGCGCCAGCAGCCAATTTTATGCTAGCGGGGGGGCCCAAGATACGCAGTATTTT.